The present entry profiles one TCR beta chain with its context. Its specificity is unknown. Collection of blood occurred at baseline, at cycle 4 day 1, and at cycle 7 day 1. The data originate from a study of OX40 agonist ivuxolimab in advanced cancers. TCRdb's copy holds only in-frame clones and misses some; the assay was immunoSEQ multiplex PCR. The sample yields some 110,000 clones, around 93% seen once. Whole-study results and caveats: In the expanded peripheral T cells, antigen specificity was never determined.

Trimming pared 6 bases from V and 2 bases from J, leaving 5 bases between. This CDR3 comprises 11 residues. CDR1 and CDR2 from the germline V gene are MNHEY and SVGAGI. The sequences come from CD4+ or CD8+ T cells sorted from blood, collected in a trial of the OX40 agonist ivuxolimab. The receptor's source is an adult with an advanced solid tumor such as melanoma, head and neck, liver or kidney cancer. The chain joins TRBV6-5 to TRBJ2-7; D may be TRBD1 or TRBD2 (5 bases each). The CDR3 sequence is CASRGAYEQYF. For the CDR3, the DNA is TGTGCCAGCAGGGGGGCCTACGAGCAGTACTTC.